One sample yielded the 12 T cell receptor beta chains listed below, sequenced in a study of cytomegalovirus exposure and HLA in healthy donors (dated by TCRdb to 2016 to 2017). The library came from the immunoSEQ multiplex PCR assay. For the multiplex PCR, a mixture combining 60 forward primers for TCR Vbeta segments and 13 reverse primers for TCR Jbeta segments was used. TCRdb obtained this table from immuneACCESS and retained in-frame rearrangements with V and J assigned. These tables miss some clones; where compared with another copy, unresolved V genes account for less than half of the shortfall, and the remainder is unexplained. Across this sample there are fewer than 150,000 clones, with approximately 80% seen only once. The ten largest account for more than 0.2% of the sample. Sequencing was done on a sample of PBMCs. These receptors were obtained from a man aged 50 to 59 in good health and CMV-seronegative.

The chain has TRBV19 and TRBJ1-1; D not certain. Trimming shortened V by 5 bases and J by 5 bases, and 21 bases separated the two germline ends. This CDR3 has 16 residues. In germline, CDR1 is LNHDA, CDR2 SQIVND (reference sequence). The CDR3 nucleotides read TGTGCCAGTAGTCCAGCGTCGACGACTATGAGAACTGAAGCTTTCTTT. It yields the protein CASSPASTTMRTEAFF.

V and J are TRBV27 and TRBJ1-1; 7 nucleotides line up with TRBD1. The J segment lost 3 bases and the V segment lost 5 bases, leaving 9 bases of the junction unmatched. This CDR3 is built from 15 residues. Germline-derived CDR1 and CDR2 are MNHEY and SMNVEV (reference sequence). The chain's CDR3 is CASSLGTDGYTEAFF. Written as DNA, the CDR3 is TGTGCCAGCAGTCTTGGGACAGATGGTTACACTGAAGCTTTCTTT.

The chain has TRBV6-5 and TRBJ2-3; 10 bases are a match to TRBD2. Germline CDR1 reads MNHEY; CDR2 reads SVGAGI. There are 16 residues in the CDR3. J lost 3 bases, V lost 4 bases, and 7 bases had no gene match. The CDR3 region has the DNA TGTGCCAGCAGTTCGACCTCTAGCGGGAGTACAGATACGCAGTATTTT. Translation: CASSSTSSGSTDTQYF.

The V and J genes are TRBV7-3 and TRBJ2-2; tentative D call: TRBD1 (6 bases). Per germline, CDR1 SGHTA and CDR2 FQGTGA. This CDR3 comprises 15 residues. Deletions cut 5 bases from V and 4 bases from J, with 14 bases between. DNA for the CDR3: TGTGCCAGCAGCGCCCCCCCCAGGGGCACCGGGGAGCTGTTTTTT. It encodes CASSAPPRGTGELFF.

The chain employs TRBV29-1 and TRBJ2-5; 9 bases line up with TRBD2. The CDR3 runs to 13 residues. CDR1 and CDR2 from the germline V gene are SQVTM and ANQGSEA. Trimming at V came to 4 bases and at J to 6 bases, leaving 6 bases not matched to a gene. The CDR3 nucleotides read TGCAGCGTTGCGGGCGGGGGGGACAAGACCCAGTACTTC. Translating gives CSVAGGGDKTQYF.

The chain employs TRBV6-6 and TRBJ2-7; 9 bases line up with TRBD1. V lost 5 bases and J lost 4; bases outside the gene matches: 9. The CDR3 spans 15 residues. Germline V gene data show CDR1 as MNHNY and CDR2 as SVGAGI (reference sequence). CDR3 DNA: TGTGCCAGCAGTCCAATCCAGGGACAGGGTTACGAGCAGTACTTC. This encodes CASSPIQGQGYEQYF.

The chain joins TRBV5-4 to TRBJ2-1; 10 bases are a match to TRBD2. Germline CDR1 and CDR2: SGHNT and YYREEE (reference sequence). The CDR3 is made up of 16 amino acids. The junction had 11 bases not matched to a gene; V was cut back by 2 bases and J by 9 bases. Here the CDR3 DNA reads TGTGCCAGCAGCTTCTCTAGCGGGAGTTTCTGGGGTGAGCAGTTCTTC. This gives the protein CASSFSSGSFWGEQFF.

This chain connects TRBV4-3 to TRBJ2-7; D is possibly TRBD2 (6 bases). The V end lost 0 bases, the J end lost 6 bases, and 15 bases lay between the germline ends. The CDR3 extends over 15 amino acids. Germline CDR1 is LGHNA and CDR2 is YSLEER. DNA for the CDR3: TGCGCCAGCAGCCAAGAATCCGGGAGTGGGAGCGAGCAGTACTTC. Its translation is CASSQESGSGSEQYF.

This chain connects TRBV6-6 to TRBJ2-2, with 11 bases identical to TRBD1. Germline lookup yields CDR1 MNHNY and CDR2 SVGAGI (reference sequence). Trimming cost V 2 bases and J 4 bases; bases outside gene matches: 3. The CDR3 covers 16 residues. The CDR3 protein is CASSYPGTGGTGELFF. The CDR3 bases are TGTGCCAGCAGTTACCCAGGGACAGGGGGCACCGGGGAGCTGTTTTTT.

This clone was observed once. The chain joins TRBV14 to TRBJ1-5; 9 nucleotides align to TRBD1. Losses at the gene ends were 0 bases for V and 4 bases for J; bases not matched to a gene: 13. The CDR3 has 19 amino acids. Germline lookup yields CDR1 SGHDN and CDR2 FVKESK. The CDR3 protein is CASSQEPGQGHRVNQPQHF. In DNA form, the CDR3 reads TGTGCCAGCAGCCAAGAACCGGGACAGGGACATAGGGTTAATCAGCCCCAGCATTTT.

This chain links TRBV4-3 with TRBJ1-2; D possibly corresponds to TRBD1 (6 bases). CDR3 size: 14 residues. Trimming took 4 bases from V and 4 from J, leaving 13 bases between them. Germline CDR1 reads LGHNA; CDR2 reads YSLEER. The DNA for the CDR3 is TGCGCCAGCAGCCCGCTACCAGGGGCCTATGGCTACACCTTC. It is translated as CASSPLPGAYGYTF.

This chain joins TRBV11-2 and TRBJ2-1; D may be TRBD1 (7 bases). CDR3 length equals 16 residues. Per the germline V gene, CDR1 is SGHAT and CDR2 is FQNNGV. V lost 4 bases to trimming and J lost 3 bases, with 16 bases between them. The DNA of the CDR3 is TGTGCCAGCAGCTCGTGGGGGGACAGACACTACAATGAGCAGTTCTTC. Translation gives CASSSWGDRHYNEQFF. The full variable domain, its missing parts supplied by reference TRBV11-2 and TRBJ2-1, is EAGVAQSPRYKIIEKRQSVAFWCNPISGHATLYWYQQILGQGPKLLIQFQNNGVVDDSQLPKDRFSAERLKGVDSTLKIQPAKLEDSAVYLCASSSWGDRHYNEQFFGPGTRLTVL.